The present T cell receptor (beta chain) was sequenced within a study of blood T cells in healthy people across ages. A second PCR of about 7 to 12 cycles used a sample-barcoded 5' primer and a J-beta primer mix. TCRdb used MiXCR to reprocess the 5' RACE reads, holding one entry per CDR3 protein. The data contain 730,000 or so distinct CDR3 sequences, more than 40% of them seen just once; the ten biggest clones take up around 20%. This clonotype was obtained from a woman aged 55 to 70 in good health. The sequencing sample was made of blood.

DNA for the CDR3: TGTGCCAGCAGCGCTAGATATAATTCACCCCTCCACTTT. The encoded protein is CASSARYNSPLHF. The chain uses TRBV9 and TRBJ1-6; D is undetermined. V shed 3 bases and J shed 4 bases, with 5 bases lying between them. The CDR3 runs 13 residues. The germline CDR1 and CDR2 sequences are SGDLS and YYNGEE.